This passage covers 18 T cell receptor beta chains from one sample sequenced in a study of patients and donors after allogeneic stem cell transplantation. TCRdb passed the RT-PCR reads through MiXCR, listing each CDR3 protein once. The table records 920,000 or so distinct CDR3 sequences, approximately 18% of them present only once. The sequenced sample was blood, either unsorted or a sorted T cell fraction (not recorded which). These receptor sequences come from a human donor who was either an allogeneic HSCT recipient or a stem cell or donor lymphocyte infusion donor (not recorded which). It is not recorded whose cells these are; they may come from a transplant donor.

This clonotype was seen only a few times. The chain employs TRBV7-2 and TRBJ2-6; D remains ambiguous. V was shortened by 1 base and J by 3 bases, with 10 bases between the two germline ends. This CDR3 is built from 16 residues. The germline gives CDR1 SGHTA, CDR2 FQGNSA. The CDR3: CASSLVPDIGANVLTF. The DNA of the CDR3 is TGTGCCAGCAGCTTAGTACCTGATATTGGGGCCAACGTCCTGACTTTC.

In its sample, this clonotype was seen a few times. The DNA of the CDR3 is TGCAGCGTGAGGATACAGGCTCTCCATGGCTACACCTTC. The encoded protein is CSVRIQALHGYTF. The gene calls are TRBV29-1 and TRBJ1-2, with a tentative D call TRBD1 (5 bases). CDR1 is SQVTM and CDR2 is ANQGSEA in the germline V gene. The CDR3 totals 13 residues. The V gene lost 6 bases and the J gene lost 6 bases, with 17 bases spanning the gap.

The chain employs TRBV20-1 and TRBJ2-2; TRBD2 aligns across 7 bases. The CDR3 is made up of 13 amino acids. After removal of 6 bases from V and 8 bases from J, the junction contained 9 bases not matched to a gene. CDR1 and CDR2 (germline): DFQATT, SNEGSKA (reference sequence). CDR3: CSARTRFTGELFF. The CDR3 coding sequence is TGCAGTGCCCGGACTAGATTTACTGGGGAGCTGTTTTTT.

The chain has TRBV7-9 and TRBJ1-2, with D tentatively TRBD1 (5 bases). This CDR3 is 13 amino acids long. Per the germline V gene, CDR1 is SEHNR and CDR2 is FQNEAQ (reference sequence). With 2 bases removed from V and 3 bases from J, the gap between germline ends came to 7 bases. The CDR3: CASSLLTDYGYTF. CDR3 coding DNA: TGTGCCAGCAGCTTACTGACAGACTATGGCTACACCTTC.

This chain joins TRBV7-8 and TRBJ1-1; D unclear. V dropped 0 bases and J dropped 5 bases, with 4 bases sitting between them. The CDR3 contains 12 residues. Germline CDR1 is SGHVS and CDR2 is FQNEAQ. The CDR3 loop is CASSLAKTEAFF. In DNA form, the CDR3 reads TGTGCCAGCAGCTTAGCGAAGACTGAAGCTTTCTTT.

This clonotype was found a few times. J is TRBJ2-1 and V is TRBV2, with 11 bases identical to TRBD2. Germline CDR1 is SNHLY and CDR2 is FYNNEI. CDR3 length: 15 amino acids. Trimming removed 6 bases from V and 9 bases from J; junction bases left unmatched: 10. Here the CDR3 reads CASRQLAGASGEQFF. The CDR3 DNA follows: TGTGCCAGCAGGCAACTAGCGGGGGCGTCGGGTGAGCAGTTCTTC.

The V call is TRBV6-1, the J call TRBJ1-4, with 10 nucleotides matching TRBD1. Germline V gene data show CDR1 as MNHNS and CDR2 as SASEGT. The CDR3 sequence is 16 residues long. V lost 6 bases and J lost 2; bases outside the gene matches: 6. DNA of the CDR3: TGTGCCAGCAGGAGACAGGGGGCGCGCACTAATGAAAAACTGTTTTTT. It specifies CASRRQGARTNEKLFF.

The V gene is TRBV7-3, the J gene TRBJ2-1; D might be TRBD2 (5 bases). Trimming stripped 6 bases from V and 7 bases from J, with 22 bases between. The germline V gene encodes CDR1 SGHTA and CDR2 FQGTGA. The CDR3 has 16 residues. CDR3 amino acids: CASSSPDSPSSNEQFF. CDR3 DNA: TGTGCCAGCAGTTCGCCGGACTCCCCAAGTAGTAATGAGCAGTTCTTC.

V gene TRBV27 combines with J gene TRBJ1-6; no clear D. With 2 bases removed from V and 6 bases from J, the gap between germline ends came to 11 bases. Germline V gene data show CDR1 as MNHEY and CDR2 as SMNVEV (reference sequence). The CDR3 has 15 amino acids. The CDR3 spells CASSLRWQANSPLHF. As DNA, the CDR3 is TGTGCCAGCAGTTTAAGGTGGCAGGCTAATTCACCCCTCCACTTT.

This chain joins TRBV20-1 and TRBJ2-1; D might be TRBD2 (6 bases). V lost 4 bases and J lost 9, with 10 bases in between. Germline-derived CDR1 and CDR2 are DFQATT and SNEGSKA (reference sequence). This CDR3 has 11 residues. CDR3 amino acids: CSANRDSEQFF. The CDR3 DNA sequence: TGCAGTGCTAACCGGGACTCTGAGCAGTTCTTC.

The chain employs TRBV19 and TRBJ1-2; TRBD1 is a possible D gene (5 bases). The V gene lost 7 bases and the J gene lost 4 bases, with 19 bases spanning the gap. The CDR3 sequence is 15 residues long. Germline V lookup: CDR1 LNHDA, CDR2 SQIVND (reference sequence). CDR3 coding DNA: TGTGCCAGTACCATAGCCCCGACAGTCCCCTATGGCTACACCTTC. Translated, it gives CASTIAPTVPYGYTF.

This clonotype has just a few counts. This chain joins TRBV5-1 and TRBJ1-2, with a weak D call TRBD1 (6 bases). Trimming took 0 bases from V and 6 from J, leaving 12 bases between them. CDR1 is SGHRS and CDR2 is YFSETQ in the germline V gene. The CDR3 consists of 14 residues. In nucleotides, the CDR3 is TGCGCCAGCAGCTTGGCCACGGGACAAGATGGCTACACCTTC. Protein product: CASSLATGQDGYTF.

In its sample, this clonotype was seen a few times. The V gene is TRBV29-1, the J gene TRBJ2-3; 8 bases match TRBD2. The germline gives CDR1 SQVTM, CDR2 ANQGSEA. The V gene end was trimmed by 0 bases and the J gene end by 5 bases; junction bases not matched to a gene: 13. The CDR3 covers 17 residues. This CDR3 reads CSVEEGRRGGLVDTQYF. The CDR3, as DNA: TGCAGCGTTGAAGAAGGAAGACGGGGGGGCCTAGTAGATACGCAGTATTTT.

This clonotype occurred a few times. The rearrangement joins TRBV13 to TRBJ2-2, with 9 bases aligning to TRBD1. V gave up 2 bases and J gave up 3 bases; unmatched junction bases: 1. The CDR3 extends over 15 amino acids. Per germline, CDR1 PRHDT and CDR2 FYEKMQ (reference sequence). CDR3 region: CASSLYRGHTGELFF. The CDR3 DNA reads TGTGCCAGCAGCTTATACAGGGGGCACACCGGGGAGCTGTTTTTT. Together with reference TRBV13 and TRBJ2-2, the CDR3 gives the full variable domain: AAGVIQSPRHLIKEKRETATLKCYPIPRHDTVYWYQQGPGQDPQFLISFYEKMQSDKGSIPDRFSAQQFSDYHSELNMSSLELGDSALYFCASSLYRGHTGELFFGEGSRLTVL.

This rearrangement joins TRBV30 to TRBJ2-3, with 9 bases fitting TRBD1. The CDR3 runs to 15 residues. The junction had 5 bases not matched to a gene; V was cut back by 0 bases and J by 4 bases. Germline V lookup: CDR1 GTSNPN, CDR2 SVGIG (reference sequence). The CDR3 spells CAWSVGDRAADTQYF. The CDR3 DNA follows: TGTGCCTGGAGTGTAGGGGACAGGGCCGCAGATACGCAGTATTTT.

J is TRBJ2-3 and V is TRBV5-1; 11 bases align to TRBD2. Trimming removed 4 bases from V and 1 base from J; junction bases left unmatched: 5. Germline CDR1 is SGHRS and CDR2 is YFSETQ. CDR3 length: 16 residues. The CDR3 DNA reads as TGCGCCAGCAGCCTACTAGCGGGGGCAGGCACAGATACGCAGTATTTT. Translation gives CASSLLAGAGTDTQYF.

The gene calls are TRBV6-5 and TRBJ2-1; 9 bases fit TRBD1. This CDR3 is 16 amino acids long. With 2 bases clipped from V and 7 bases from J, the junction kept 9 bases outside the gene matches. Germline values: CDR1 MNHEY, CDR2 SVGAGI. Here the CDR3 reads CASSYRRDRDKNEQFF. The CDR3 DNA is TGTGCCAGCAGTTACCGCCGGGACAGGGATAAAAATGAGCAGTTCTTC.

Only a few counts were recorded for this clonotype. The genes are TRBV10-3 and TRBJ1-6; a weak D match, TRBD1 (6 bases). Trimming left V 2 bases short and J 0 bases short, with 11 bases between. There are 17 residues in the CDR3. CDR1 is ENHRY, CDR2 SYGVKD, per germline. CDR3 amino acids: CAISEEGTSSYNSPLHF. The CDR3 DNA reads TGTGCCATCAGTGAGGAAGGGACAAGCTCCTATAATTCACCCCTCCACTTT.